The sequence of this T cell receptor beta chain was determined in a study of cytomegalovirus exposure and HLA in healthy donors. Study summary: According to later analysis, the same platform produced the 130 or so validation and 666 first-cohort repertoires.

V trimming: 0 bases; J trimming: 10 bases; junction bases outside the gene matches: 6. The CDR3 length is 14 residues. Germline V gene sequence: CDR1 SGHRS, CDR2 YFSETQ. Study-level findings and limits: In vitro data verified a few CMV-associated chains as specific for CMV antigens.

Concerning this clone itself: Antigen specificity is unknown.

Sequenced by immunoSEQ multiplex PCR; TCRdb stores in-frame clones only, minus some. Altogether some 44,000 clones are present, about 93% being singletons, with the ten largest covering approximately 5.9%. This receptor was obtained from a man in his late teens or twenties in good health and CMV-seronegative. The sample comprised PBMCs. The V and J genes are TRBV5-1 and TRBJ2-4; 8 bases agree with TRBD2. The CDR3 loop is CASSLELAGGIQYF. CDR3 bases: TGCGCCAGCAGCTTGGAGCTAGCGGGCGGGATTCAGTACTTC.